This TCR beta chain was documented in a study of T cell repertoires in cytomegalovirus infection. There are 12 residues in the CDR3. CDR1 and CDR2 (germline): MDHEN, SYDVKM. Trimming took 8 bases from V and 7 from J, leaving 11 bases between them. Study observations and caveats: What dominated the ex vivo response were HLA-C-restricted CMV-specific TCR beta clonotypes. People with CMV and the relevant HLA were identified by cumulative public TCR beta family frequency.

As to this clonotype: Its antigen is currently unknown.

TCRdb called the reads again in MiXCR, with one record for every CDR3 protein. This repertoire shows under 850,000 distinct CDR3 sequences, less than 40% found once; its top ten account for around 2.8%. Sequences were obtained from PBMCs. The genes are TRBV28 and TRBJ1-4; D unresolved. The sequence was obtained from a human donor in good health (CMV status not recorded). Some clones in this sample may be carry-over from other donors' samples. CDR3 region: CASGLGSEKLFF. For the CDR3, the DNA is TGTGCCAGCGGACTGGGGTCTGAAAAACTGTTTTTT.